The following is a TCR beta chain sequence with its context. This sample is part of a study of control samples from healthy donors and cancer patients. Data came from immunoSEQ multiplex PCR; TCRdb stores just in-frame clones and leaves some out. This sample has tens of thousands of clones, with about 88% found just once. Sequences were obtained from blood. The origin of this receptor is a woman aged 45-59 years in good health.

The CDR3 spells CASSLGLAGVGRHNEQFF. The DNA for the CDR3 is TGTGCCAGCAGCTTGGGACTAGCGGGAGTAGGGCGACACAATGAGCAGTTCTTC. The chain carries TRBV5-6 and TRBJ2-1; 12 bases agree with TRBD2. The CDR3 has 18 residues. Germline assignment: CDR1 SGHDT and CDR2 YYEEEE. With 0 bases clipped from V and 5 bases from J, the junction kept 9 bases outside the gene matches.